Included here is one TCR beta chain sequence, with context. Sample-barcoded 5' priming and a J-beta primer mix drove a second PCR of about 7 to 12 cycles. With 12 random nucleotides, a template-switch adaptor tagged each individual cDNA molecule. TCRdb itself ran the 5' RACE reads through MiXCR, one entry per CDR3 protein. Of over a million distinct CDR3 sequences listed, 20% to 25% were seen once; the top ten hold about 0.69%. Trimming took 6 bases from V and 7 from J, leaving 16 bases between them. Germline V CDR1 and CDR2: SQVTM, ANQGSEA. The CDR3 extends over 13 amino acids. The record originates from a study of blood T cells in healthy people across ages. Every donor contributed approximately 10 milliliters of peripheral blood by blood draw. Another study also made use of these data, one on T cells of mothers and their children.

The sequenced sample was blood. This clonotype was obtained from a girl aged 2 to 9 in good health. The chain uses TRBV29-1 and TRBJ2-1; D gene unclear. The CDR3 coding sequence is TGCAGCGTCCGGTGGGGAAATGAGAATGAGCAGTTCTTC. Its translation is CSVRWGNENEQFF.